Below are 28 T cell receptor beta chains sequenced from a single sample in a study of early T cells in non-severe SARS-CoV-2 infection. TCRdb redid the calling of the 5' RACE reads with MiXCR, one entry per CDR3 protein. Of 60,000 to 75,000 distinct CDR3 sequences in the sample, less than 15% were seen once. Material: whole blood. The receptors originated from an adult who was a healthcare worker with PCR-confirmed SARS-CoV-2 infection or an uninfected control (not recorded which).

The chain combines TRBV7-9 with TRBJ2-6, with D perhaps assigned TRBD1 or TRBD2 (5 bases each). The CDR3 contains 14 residues. With 7 bases removed from V and 0 bases from J, the gap between germline ends came to 7 bases. CDR1 SEHNR and CDR2 FQNEAQ come from the germline V gene (reference sequence). In DNA form, the CDR3 reads TGTGCCAGCACGGGGACCTCTGGGGCCAACGTCCTGACTTTC. It translates to CASTGTSGANVLTF.

This clonotype was observed at least ten times. This chain links TRBV7-8 with TRBJ1-5, with D maybe TRBD1 (5 bases). Trimming took 1 base from V and 4 from J, leaving 8 bases between them. Germline CDR1 reads SGHVS; CDR2 reads FQNEAQ. This CDR3 contains 14 residues. The CDR3 bases are TGTGCCAGCAGCTTAGTTTCAGGGAATCAGCCCCAGCATTTT. Its protein product is CASSLVSGNQPQHF.

This clonotype showed up many times. The DNA of the CDR3 is TGCGCCAGCAGCCAAGAAGCGAATAGCGGGTTCTACGAGCAGTACTTC. Its translation: CASSQEANSGFYEQYF. V gene TRBV4-1 combines with J gene TRBJ2-7; 7 bases fit TRBD2. Trimming cost V 0 bases and J 3 bases; bases outside gene matches: 8. The CDR3 runs to 16 residues. Germline V CDR1 and CDR2: MGHRA, YSYEKL.

The chain couples TRBV6-6 to TRBJ1-4; D is unresolved. Trimming removed 6 bases from V and 8 bases from J, with 13 bases in between. There are 13 residues in the CDR3. Per the germline V gene, CDR1 is MNHNY and CDR2 is SVGAGI (reference sequence). The CDR3 bases are TGTGCCAGCAGACCGGGAACGATAGAAAAACTGTTTTTT. This sequence encodes CASRPGTIEKLFF.

V gene TRBV7-9 combines with J gene TRBJ2-1; no definite D call. Germline V gene lookup returns CDR1 SEHNR and CDR2 FQNEAQ (reference sequence). Trimming cost V 2 bases and J 7 bases, with 9 bases left between them. This CDR3 is built from 13 residues. The CDR3 DNA sequence: TGTGCCAGCAGCTTAATACGGACGAATGAGCAGTTCTTC. This sequence encodes CASSLIRTNEQFF.

As concerns this clonotype: A much larger clone lies a single base off, so this may be a read error. This chain links TRBV7-9 with TRBJ2-1; 15 bases match TRBD2. V lost 5 bases, J lost 1 base, and 12 bases stayed unmatched. CDR3 length: 20 amino acids. In germline, CDR1 is SEHNR, CDR2 FQNEAQ (reference sequence). The CDR3 bases are TGTGCCAGCAGCCTCAAGACCGGGACTAGCGGGGGGAAGTCCTACAATGAGCAGTTCTTC. It yields the protein CASSLKTGTSGGKSYNEQFF.

V is TRBV3-1 and J is TRBJ2-3; no clear D. The V gene's germline CDR1 is LGHDT and CDR2 YNNKEL (reference sequence). Deletions cut 0 bases from V and 3 bases from J, with 10 bases between. The CDR3 spans 15 residues. The CDR3 region is CASSQDKARTDTQYF. The DNA for the CDR3 is TGTGCCAGCAGCCAAGATAAGGCCCGGACAGATACGCAGTATTTT.

The sample holds a few counts of this clonotype. The junction and the germline gene differ at one end; a read error may be behind it. The chain is built from TRBV6-5 and TRBJ1-6, with no clear D. There are 15 residues in the CDR3. Per germline, CDR1 MNHEY and CDR2 SVGAGI. This chain's CDR3 is CASTGDLSLNSPLHF. DNA of the CDR3: TGTGCCAGCACTGGCGACCTTTCCCTTAATTCACCCCTCCATTTT.

The sample holds a few counts of this clonotype. The V call is TRBV7-3, the J call TRBJ2-1; 8 bases fit TRBD2. CDR3 length: 16 residues. CDR1 and CDR2 (germline): SGHTA, FQGTGA. The V and J ends lost 8 bases and 0 bases, in that order; junction bases with no gene match: 9. DNA for the CDR3: TGTGCCAGCTCAAGGGGCGGACTAGCCTCCTACAATGAGCAGTTCTTC. Its translation: CASSRGGLASYNEQFF. The whole variable domain, filled in from reference TRBV7-3 and TRBJ2-1, reads GAGVSQTPSNKVTEKGKYVELRCDPISGHTALYWYRQSLGQGPEFLIYFQGTGAADDSGLPNDRFFAVRPEGSVSTLKIQRTERGDSAVYLCASSRGGLASYNEQFFGPGTRLTVL.

The chain employs TRBV4-1 and TRBJ2-3, with TRBD2 matching over 10 bases. Germline V lookup: CDR1 MGHRA, CDR2 YSYEKL. There are 13 residues in the CDR3. With 3 bases clipped from V and 10 bases from J, the junction kept 4 bases outside the gene matches. In nucleotides, the CDR3 is TGCGCCAGCAGCCAGACCAGCGGGGGGGCGCAGTATTTT. Protein sequence: CASSQTSGGAQYF.

The rearrangement joins TRBV12-5 to TRBJ2-2, with 8 bases matching TRBD2. Germline V gene sequence: CDR1 LGHNT, CDR2 FRNRAP. Trimming at V came to 7 bases and at J to 6 bases, leaving 4 bases not matched to a gene. This CDR3 spans 13 amino acids. The CDR3 DNA reads as TGTGCTAGTGCACCCGGGGGGGCCGGGGAGCTGTTTTTT. Protein product: CASAPGGAGELFF. Full variable domain (missing parts from reference TRBV12-5 and TRBJ2-2): DARVTQTPRHKVTEMGQEVTMRCQPILGHNTVFWYRQTMMQGLELLAYFRNRAPLDDSGMPKDRFSAEMPDATLATLKIQPSEPRDSAVYFCASAPGGAGELFFGEGSRLTVL.

The J gene is TRBJ2-7, the V gene TRBV7-2; 8 bases agree with TRBD2. The CDR3 covers 17 residues. Germline CDR1 SGHTA, CDR2 FQGNSA. V shed 5 bases and J 0 bases; nucleotides not matched to a gene: 12. In DNA form, the CDR3 reads TGTGCCAGCAGCCTGGGGGGCGGGGGGCCTAGCTCCTACGAGCAGTACTTC. This encodes CASSLGGGGPSSYEQYF.

The chain employs TRBV30 and TRBJ2-3; no clear D gene. The germline V and J ends were trimmed by 2 bases and 1 base, with 7 bases remaining between them. Germline values: CDR1 GTSNPN, CDR2 SVGIG (reference sequence). This CDR3 comprises 13 residues. As DNA, the CDR3 is TGTGCCTGGAGTTTTGTGGGCACAGATACGCAGTATTTT. Translated: CAWSFVGTDTQYF. The variable domain in full, completed from reference TRBV30 and TRBJ2-3, reads SQTIHQWPATLVQPVGSPLSLECTVEGTSNPNLYWYRQAAGRGLQLLFYSVGIGQISSEVPQNLSASRPQDRQFILSSKKLLLSDSGFYLCAWSFVGTDTQYFGPGTRLTVL.

V is TRBV27 and J is TRBJ1-1; TRBD1 aligns across 7 bases. The V gene end was trimmed by 4 bases and the J gene end by 8 bases; junction bases not matched to a gene: 10. Germline V gene data show CDR1 as MNHEY and CDR2 as SMNVEV (reference sequence). CDR3 length: 14 residues. The CDR3 is CASSYRSKQGEAFF. In nucleotides, the CDR3 is TGTGCCAGCAGTTACCGGAGCAAACAGGGGGAAGCTTTCTTT.

This clonotype came up many times. V usage is TRBV19 and J usage is TRBJ2-7, with 10 nucleotides matching TRBD1. Germline values: CDR1 LNHDA, CDR2 SQIVND (reference sequence). With 6 bases clipped from V and 6 bases from J, the junction kept 5 bases outside the gene matches. The CDR3 spans 13 residues. This CDR3 reads CASRPDRGSEQYF. The CDR3 DNA follows: TGTGCCAGTAGGCCGGACAGGGGGAGCGAGCAGTACTTC.

The rearrangement uses TRBV5-6 and TRBJ2-2; TRBD2 aligns across 7 bases. The CDR3 has 15 amino acids. Germline CDR1 is SGHDT and CDR2 is YYEEEE. V dropped 0 bases and J dropped 4; count of bases not matched to a gene: 3. The DNA for the CDR3 is TGTGCCAGCAGCTTGGGCGGGGGATCCACCGGGGAGCTGTTTTTT. Amino acid sequence: CASSLGGGSTGELFF.

This clonotype was seen many times. The chain carries TRBV6-1 and TRBJ1-1, with unresolved D. The CDR3 is 11 amino acids. Trimming pared 1 base from V and 6 bases from J, leaving 3 bases between. Germline-derived CDR1 and CDR2 are MNHNS and SASEGT. The CDR3 DNA reads TGTGCCAGCAGTGAAGGCCCTGAAGCTTTCTTT. Amino acids: CASSEGPEAFF.

This clonotype showed up many times. This sequence joins TRBV29-1 and TRBJ2-1; 10 bases fit TRBD2. This CDR3 has 14 amino acids. V shed 3 bases, J shed 5 bases, and the junction held 4 bases outside the gene matches. Germline V gene sequence: CDR1 SQVTM, CDR2 ANQGSEA. The CDR3 loop reads CSVELGLADNEQFF. DNA for the CDR3: TGCAGCGTTGAGCTCGGACTAGCGGACAATGAGCAGTTCTTC.

This clonotype was detected a few times. Germline is not matched at one junction end, which may reflect a read error. The rearrangement joins TRBV7-7 to TRBJ2-3, with no clear D. CDR3 length equals 13 residues. CDR1 is SSHAT, CDR2 FNYEAQ, per germline (reference sequence). The CDR3 here is CASSLREQDTQYF. The CDR3 nucleotides are TGTGCTAGCAGCCTAAGGGAACAAGATACGCAGTATTTT.

This clonotype was counted only a few times. This rearrangement joins TRBV11-2 to TRBJ1-1; D gene ambiguous. Trimming took 4 bases from V and 4 from J, leaving 10 bases between them. The CDR3 has 13 residues. The germline V gene encodes CDR1 SGHAT and CDR2 FQNNGV. The CDR3 sequence is CASSWARGTEAFF. Here the CDR3 DNA reads TGTGCCAGCAGCTGGGCCCGGGGCACTGAAGCTTTCTTT.

This chain links TRBV28 with TRBJ2-7; D gene unclear. Germline CDR1 reads MDHEN; CDR2 reads SYDVKM. The CDR3 is 16 residues long. Trimming cost V 10 bases and J 0 bases, with 22 bases left between them. In DNA form, the CDR3 reads TGTGCCACCCTCCAGGATGCGCGAACGCCCTCCTACGAGCAGTACTTC. This encodes CATLQDARTPSYEQYF.

This clonotype has just a few counts. This sequence joins TRBV6-1 and TRBJ1-6; D not certain. Germline loops: CDR1 MNHNS, CDR2 SASEGT. Trimming stripped 1 base from V and 7 bases from J, with 8 bases between. The CDR3 spans 14 residues. CDR3 sequence reads: CASSEVVDNSPLHF. The CDR3 bases are TGTGCCAGCAGTGAAGTGGTAGACAATTCACCCCTCCACTTT.

The chain is built from TRBV25-1 and TRBJ2-1; no firm D call. This CDR3 is 13 amino acids long. The ends were cut back, 7 bases at V and 4 bases at J, with 11 bases in the middle. Germline CDR1 reads MGHDK; CDR2 reads SYGVNS. The CDR3 coding sequence is TGTGCCAGCACCGCCGACGGGTACAATGAGCAGTTCTTC. Protein: CASTADGYNEQFF.

This clonotype was counted only a few times. The chain has TRBV20-1 and TRBJ2-1, with 10 nucleotides matching TRBD2. The CDR3 spans 18 residues. The V and J ends lost 6 bases and 0 bases, in that order; junction bases with no gene match: 14. Germline V lookup: CDR1 DFQATT, CDR2 SNEGSKA (reference sequence). The CDR3 DNA reads as TGCAGTGCCAGCCACGGAGCGGGGGGGCCGAGCTCCTACAATGAGCAGTTCTTC. Protein: CSASHGAGGPSSYNEQFF.

At least ten counts were recorded for this clonotype. The gene calls are TRBV10-2 and TRBJ1-5; D gene uncertain. The CDR3 extends over 15 amino acids. The V end was cut by 4 bases, the J end by 0 bases, with 10 bases between. Germline CDR1 reads WSHSY; CDR2 reads SAAADI. The CDR3 region has the DNA TGCGCCAGCAGTGGAACGGAGATTAGCAATCAGCCCCAGCATTTT. Amino acid sequence: CASSGTEISNQPQHF.

In its sample, this clonotype was seen many times. DNA of the CDR3: TGCGCCAGCAGTTCGGTTCCGCAAGAGACCCAGTACTTC. As protein: CASSSVPQETQYF. The rearrangement uses TRBV10-1 and TRBJ2-5; D is ambiguous. Between the trimmed V and J ends, which lost 5 bases and 2 bases, there was a span of 9 bases. CDR3 length equals 13 residues. Germline CDR1 reads WNHNN; CDR2 reads SYGVQD (reference sequence).

The J gene is TRBJ2-1, the V gene TRBV5-4; D is undetermined. The CDR3 sequence is 14 residues long. V dropped 1 base and J dropped 9 bases, with 14 bases sitting between them. CDR1 and CDR2 from the germline V gene are SGHNT and YYREEE (reference sequence). The CDR3, as DNA: TGTGCCAGCAGCTTGACTACCCAGAGTAGTGAGCAGTTCTTC. Protein: CASSLTTQSSEQFF. Filled out from reference TRBV5-4 and TRBJ2-1, the complete variable domain reads ETGVTQSPTHLIKTRGQQVTLRCSSQSGHNTVSWYQQALGQGPQFIFQYYREEENGRGNFPPRFSGLQFPNYSSELNVNALELDDSALYLCASSLTTQSSEQFFGPGTRLTVL.

Ten or more counts support this clonotype. V is TRBV20-1 and J is TRBJ2-5, with 7 bases fitting TRBD2. Germline V gene data show CDR1 as DFQATT and CDR2 as SNEGSKA (reference sequence). This CDR3 has 16 residues. V shed 6 bases and J 7 bases; nucleotides not matched to a gene: 20. The CDR3 here is CSAQNAPSGGVWTQYF. CDR3 nucleotide sequence: TGCAGTGCACAGAATGCTCCTAGCGGTGGGGTATGGACCCAGTACTTC.